The sequence of this T cell receptor beta chain was determined in a study of T cell changes during pregnancy in multiple sclerosis. Measured with immunoSEQ multiplex PCR; TCRdb has only the in-frame clones, and not every one. Here the sample spans about 17,000 clones, approximately 85% being singletons. This CDR3 region has 11 residues. The germline V gene has CDR1 LGHNT and CDR2 FRNRAP. Trimming at V came to 7 bases and at J to 7 bases, leaving 3 bases not matched to a gene. The clonotype originates from a female donor in good health, enrolled as a control in a pregnancy study. The V call is TRBV12-5, the J call TRBJ1-2, with TRBD1 matching 7 bases. The sample was CD8+ T cells from peripheral blood mononuclear cells, taken in the second trimester of pregnancy. The CDR3 nucleotides read TGTGCTAGTGACAGGACAGGTGGCTACACCTTC. The encoded protein is CASDRTGGYTF.